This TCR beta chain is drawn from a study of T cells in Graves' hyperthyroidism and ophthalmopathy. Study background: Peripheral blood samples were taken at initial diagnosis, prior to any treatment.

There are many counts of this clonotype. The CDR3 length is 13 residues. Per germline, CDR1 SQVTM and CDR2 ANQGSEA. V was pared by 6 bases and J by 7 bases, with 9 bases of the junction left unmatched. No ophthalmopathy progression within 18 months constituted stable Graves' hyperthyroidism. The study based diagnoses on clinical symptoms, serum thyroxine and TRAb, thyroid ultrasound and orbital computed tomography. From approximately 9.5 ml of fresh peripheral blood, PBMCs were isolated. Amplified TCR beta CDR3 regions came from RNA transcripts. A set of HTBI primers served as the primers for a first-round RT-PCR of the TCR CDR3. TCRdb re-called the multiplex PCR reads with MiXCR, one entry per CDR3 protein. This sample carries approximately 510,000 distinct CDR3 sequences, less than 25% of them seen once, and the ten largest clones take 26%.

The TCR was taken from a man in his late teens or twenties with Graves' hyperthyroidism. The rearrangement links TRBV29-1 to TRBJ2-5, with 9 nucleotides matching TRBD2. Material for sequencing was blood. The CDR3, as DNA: TGCAGCGTCCTAGCGGGGTCTGAGATGACCCAGTACTTC. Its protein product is CSVLAGSEMTQYF.